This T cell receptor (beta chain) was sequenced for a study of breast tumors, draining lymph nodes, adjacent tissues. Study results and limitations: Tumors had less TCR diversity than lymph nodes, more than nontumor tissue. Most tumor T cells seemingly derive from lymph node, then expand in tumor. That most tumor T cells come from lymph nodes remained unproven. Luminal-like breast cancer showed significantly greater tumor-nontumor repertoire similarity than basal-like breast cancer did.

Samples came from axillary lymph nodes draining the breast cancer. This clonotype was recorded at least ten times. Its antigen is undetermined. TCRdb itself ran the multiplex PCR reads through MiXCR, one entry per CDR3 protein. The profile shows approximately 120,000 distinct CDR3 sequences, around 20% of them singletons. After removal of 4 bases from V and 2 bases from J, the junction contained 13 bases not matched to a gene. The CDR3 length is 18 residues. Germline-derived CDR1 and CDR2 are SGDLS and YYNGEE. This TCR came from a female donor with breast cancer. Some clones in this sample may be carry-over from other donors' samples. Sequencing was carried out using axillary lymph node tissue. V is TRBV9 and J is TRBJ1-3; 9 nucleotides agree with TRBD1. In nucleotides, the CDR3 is TGTGCCAGCAGCAGAAGGGGACAGGGCGGATTCACTGGAAACACCATATATTTT. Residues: CASSRRGQGGFTGNTIYF.